These 31 T cell receptor beta chains were all obtained from the same sample, sequenced in a study of T cell responses to AZD1222 COVID-19 vaccine. Sequenced by immunoSEQ multiplex PCR; TCRdb stores in-frame clones only, minus some. The table records about 120,000 clones, around nine tenths of them present only once. The sequenced sample was peripheral blood, obtained 28 days after the second dose of the MenACWY control vaccine. The receptors originated from an adult who received the MenACWY meningococcal vaccine as a control.

This chain links TRBV19 with TRBJ1-2, with D perhaps matching TRBD1 (6 bases). The V gene's germline CDR1 is LNHDA and CDR2 SQIVND (reference sequence). Deletions cut 5 bases from V and 4 bases from J, with 14 bases between. The CDR3 extends over 14 amino acids. The CDR3 region has the DNA TGTGCCAGTAGTTCTACAGGGCTAAGCTATGGCTACACCTTC. It is translated as CASSSTGLSYGYTF.

The sample holds one count of this clone. The chain couples TRBV27 to TRBJ1-2; a possible D gene is TRBD1 (5 bases). V was trimmed by 5 bases and J by 3 bases, leaving 13 bases between them. Germline values: CDR1 MNHEY, CDR2 SMNVEV (reference sequence). The CDR3 has 14 residues. The CDR3 DNA reads as TGTGCCAGCAGTAACCGGGACGTAGACTATGGCTACACCTTC. This sequence encodes CASSNRDVDYGYTF.

The chain carries TRBV3-1 (or the pseudogene TRBV3-2) and TRBJ2-3, with 12 nucleotides matching TRBD2. The germline V gene encodes CDR1 LGHDT and CDR2 YNNKEL (reference sequence). This CDR3 is built from 13 residues. V lost 9 bases and J lost 4; bases outside the gene matches: 2. The CDR3 loop is CASGLAGPDTQYF. The CDR3 DNA is TGTGCCAGTGGACTAGCGGGACCAGATACGCAGTATTTT.

V usage is TRBV19 and J usage is TRBJ2-1; 12 bases agree with TRBD2. V shed 5 bases and J 5 bases; nucleotides not matched to a gene: 7. This CDR3 contains 16 residues. The germline CDR1 and CDR2 sequences are LNHDA and SQIVND (reference sequence). The CDR3 DNA reads as TGTGCCAGTAGTCCCCGACTAGCGGGAGTCCACAATGAGCAGTTCTTC. It codes for CASSPRLAGVHNEQFF.

The chain couples TRBV6-6 to TRBJ1-5; 8 bases are shared with TRBD1. This CDR3 region has 15 residues. Trimming took 2 bases from V and 4 from J; bases not matched to a gene: 4. The germline gives CDR1 MNHNY, CDR2 SVGAGI (reference sequence). CDR3 nucleotide sequence: TGTGCCAGCAGTTACGGGACAGGAGAAAATCAGCCCCAGCATTTT. Encoded protein: CASSYGTGENQPQHF.

The V and J genes are TRBV19 and TRBJ2-7, with a possible D match to TRBD1 (6 bases). CDR3 length: 14 amino acids. The V and J ends lost 6 bases and 4 bases respectively, with 16 bases between them. Looked up from germline, CDR1 is LNHDA and CDR2 is SQIVND (reference sequence). The CDR3 sequence is CASRPFGGSYEQYF. CDR3 coding DNA: TGTGCCAGTAGACCGTTTGGGGGCAGTTACGAGCAGTACTTC. Looking up the rest from reference TRBV19 and TRBJ2-7 gives the full variable domain: DGGITQSPKYLFRKEGQNVTLSCEQNLNHDAMYWYRQDPGQGLRLIYYSQIVNDFQKGDIAEGYSVSREKKESFPLTVTSAQKNPTAFYLCASRPFGGSYEQYFGPGTRLTVT.

This clone occurred a few times. The chain uses TRBV6-6 and TRBJ1-6; weak D call: TRBD1 (5 bases). CDR1 MNHNY and CDR2 SVGAGI come from the germline V gene (reference sequence). The CDR3 runs 13 residues. V lost 0 bases and J 13 bases, leaving 10 bases between the germline ends. The CDR3 spells CASSYSLGEPLHF. CDR3 coding DNA: TGTGCCAGCAGTTACTCCCTGGGGGAGCCCCTCCACTTT.

This clone was observed a single time. The gene calls are TRBV7-7 and TRBJ1-5, with D unclear. This CDR3 has 15 residues. Germline V lookup: CDR1 SSHAT, CDR2 FNYEAQ (reference sequence). The V end was cut by 4 bases, the J end by 9 bases, with 19 bases between. The CDR3 bases are TGTGCCAGCAGCTCCTACCGGGGATGTGTGTTGCCCCAGCATTTT. Protein product: CASSSYRGCVLPQHF.

This sequence joins TRBV7-8 and TRBJ2-5; 7 nucleotides agree with TRBD2. CDR3 length equals 15 residues. From germline, CDR1 is SGHVS and CDR2 FQNEAQ. After removal of 6 bases from V and 2 bases from J, the junction contained 9 bases not matched to a gene. CDR3 sequence reads: CASRFGGLGQETQYF. The CDR3 DNA is TGTGCCAGCAGGTTCGGTGGACTAGGACAAGAGACCCAGTACTTC.

J is TRBJ2-5 and V is TRBV13, with 11 bases fitting TRBD2. Germline V gene lookup returns CDR1 PRHDT and CDR2 FYEKMQ (reference sequence). The length of the CDR3 is 15 residues. The ends lost 3 bases at V and 2 bases at J; junction bases unmatched: 2. The CDR3 DNA is TGTGCCAGCAGCTTCAGACTAGCGGGGCAAGAGACCCAGTACTTC. Translating gives CASSFRLAGQETQYF.

The rearrangement joins TRBV6-4 to TRBJ2-3, with 10 bases fitting TRBD2. The CDR3 is 15 residues long. Trimming cost V 0 bases and J 9 bases; bases outside gene matches: 6. CDR1 is MRHNA, CDR2 SNTAGT, per germline. The CDR3 DNA reads as TGTGCCAGCAGTGACTCGGCTAGCGGGAGATCCACGCAGTATTTT. Translating it yields CASSDSASGRSTQYF.

This chain connects TRBV5-1 to TRBJ2-2; D perhaps matches TRBD1 (6 bases). The CDR3 loop spans 16 amino acids. With 2 bases removed from V and 7 bases from J, the gap between germline ends came to 18 bases. Per the germline V gene, CDR1 is SGHRS and CDR2 is YFSETQ. The CDR3 here is CASSLEGQPFGGELFF. CDR3 nucleotides: TGCGCCAGCAGCTTAGAAGGACAGCCCTTTGGCGGGGAGCTGTTTTTT. The variable domain in full, with the rest retrieved from reference TRBV5-1 and TRBJ2-2, is KAGVTQTPRYLIKTRGQQVTLSCSPISGHRSVSWYQQTPGQGLQFLFEYFSETQRNKGNFPGRFSGRQFSNSRSEMNVSTLELGDSALYLCASSLEGQPFGGELFFGEGSRLTVL.

The chain uses TRBV7-9 and TRBJ1-5, with D tentatively TRBD1 (5 bases). CDR1 is SEHNR, CDR2 FQNEAQ, per germline (reference sequence). The V gene lost 1 base and the J gene lost 4 bases, with 14 bases spanning the gap. There are 16 residues in the CDR3. CDR3 bases: TGTGCCAGCAGCTTAGAACTGGGGCAAGGGAATCAGCCCCAGCATTTT. It translates to CASSLELGQGNQPQHF.

The chain carries TRBV19 and TRBJ1-4; D might be TRBD1 (5 bases). Germline CDR1 and CDR2: LNHDA and SQIVND (reference sequence). Between the trimmed V and J ends, which lost 10 bases and 0 bases, there was a span of 18 bases. This CDR3 has 16 amino acids. CDR3 nucleotides: TGTGCCACCCGCCCGGGCAGGGCAGCAACTAATGAAAAACTGTTTTTT. It is translated as CATRPGRAATNEKLFF.

V gene TRBV24-1 combines with J gene TRBJ1-4; tentatively, D is TRBD1 (5 bases). V lost 4 bases and J 3 bases, leaving 17 bases between the germline ends. The CDR3 runs to 17 residues. Germline V gene data show CDR1 as KGHDR and CDR2 as SFDVKD. This CDR3 is CATSDPGQGSANEKLFF. DNA of the CDR3: TGTGCCACCAGTGACCCGGGGCAGGGCTCCGCTAATGAAAAACTGTTTTTT.

This clone appeared once. The chain joins TRBV28 to TRBJ1-2; TRBD1 agrees at 8 bases. Germline V lookup: CDR1 MDHEN, CDR2 SYDVKM. This CDR3 has 13 residues. The junction had 6 bases not matched to a gene; V was cut back by 6 bases and J by 6 bases. The CDR3 protein is CASRGDRMNGYTF. Here the CDR3 DNA reads TGTGCCAGCAGGGGGGACAGGATGAATGGCTACACCTTC.

The gene calls are TRBV25-1 and TRBJ2-1, with 9 bases aligning to TRBD1. Per germline, CDR1 MGHDK and CDR2 SYGVNS. CDR3 length equals 16 residues. V lost 2 bases, J lost 2 bases, and 4 bases stayed unmatched. The CDR3 sequence: CASSEDRDRAYNEQFF. CDR3 in DNA: TGTGCCAGCAGTGAAGACCGGGACAGGGCCTACAATGAGCAGTTCTTC.

V gene TRBV28 combines with J gene TRBJ2-5; D remains ambiguous. Germline CDR1 and CDR2: MDHEN and SYDVKM. V shed 6 bases and J shed 9 bases, with 17 bases lying between them. The CDR3 consists of 13 residues. The DNA for the CDR3 is TGTGCCAGCAGCCCCGACGTCTCCGCGGCCCAGTACTTC. Translation: CASSPDVSAAQYF.

The rearrangement joins TRBV28 to TRBJ1-2; 7 bases are shared with TRBD1. Germline trimming cut 5 bases from V and 2 bases from J; bases unmatched to any gene: 8. The CDR3 is 15 residues long. From germline, CDR1 is MDHEN and CDR2 SYDVKM. The CDR3 region is CASSVPRTGNYGYTF. The CDR3 DNA follows: TGTGCCAGCAGTGTCCCCAGGACAGGCAACTATGGCTACACCTTC.

The V and J genes are TRBV7-9 and TRBJ2-3, with D unresolved. Germline CDR1 SEHNR, CDR2 FQNEAQ (reference sequence). The V and J ends lost 7 bases and 1 base respectively, with 9 bases between them. This CDR3 region has 13 residues. CDR3 nucleotides: TGTGCCAGCACATCGGCTGGCACAGATACGCAGTATTTT. As protein: CASTSAGTDTQYF.

The rearrangement links TRBV2 to TRBJ2-3; perhaps TRBD1 as D (5 bases). V lost 6 bases, J lost 2 bases, and 12 bases lay in between. CDR1 and CDR2 from the germline V gene are SNHLY and FYNNEI. The CDR3 extends over 14 amino acids. The CDR3 DNA follows: TGTGCCAGCAGCTTGGGCAGGGCCACAGATACGCAGTATTTT. This sequence encodes CASSLGRATDTQYF.

V and J are TRBV3-1 (or the pseudogene TRBV3-2) and TRBJ1-4; no reliable D call. CDR1 is LGHDT, CDR2 YNNKEL, per germline (reference sequence). Deletions cut 8 bases from V and 3 bases from J, with 10 bases between. The CDR3 has 13 residues. The CDR3 bases are TGTGCCAGCGGTGACGGGCCTAATGAAAAACTGTTTTTT. Encoded protein: CASGDGPNEKLFF.

This chain uses TRBV11-2 with TRBJ2-1; TRBD2 matches 11 bases. The CDR3 loop spans 15 amino acids. The V gene's germline CDR1 is SGHAT and CDR2 FQNNGV. The ends lost 3 bases at V and 4 bases at J; junction bases unmatched: 2. The CDR3 sequence: CASSLTSGVYNEQFF. Here the CDR3 DNA reads TGTGCCAGCAGCTTGACTAGCGGGGTTTACAATGAGCAGTTCTTC.

This chain links TRBV2 with TRBJ1-3; 10 bases agree with TRBD1. From germline, CDR1 is SNHLY and CDR2 FYNNEI. Losses at the gene ends were 7 bases for V and 0 bases for J; bases not matched to a gene: 12. The CDR3 length is 18 residues. CDR3 sequence: CASIPGQGQSFSGNTIYF. CDR3 sequence (DNA): TGTGCCAGCATTCCGGGACAGGGGCAGTCGTTCTCTGGAAACACCATATATTTT.

The chain is built from TRBV28 and TRBJ1-4, with D unclear. The germline gives CDR1 MDHEN, CDR2 SYDVKM. V was cut by 5 bases and J by 0 bases, with 10 bases left in between. This CDR3 is 15 amino acids long. CDR3 DNA: TGTGCCAGCAGTCCCGAGCATGCAACTAATGAAAAACTGTTTTTT. This codes for CASSPEHATNEKLFF.

The V and J genes are TRBV28 and TRBJ2-3; TRBD1 or TRBD2 may be the D gene (5 bases each). V was trimmed by 4 bases and J by 2 bases, leaving 7 bases between them. The CDR3 is made up of 13 amino acids. Germline CDR1 MDHEN, CDR2 SYDVKM. The CDR3 DNA reads as TGTGCCAGCAGTTCTGGGACCACAGATACGCAGTATTTT. Translating gives CASSSGTTDTQYF.

The chain joins TRBV30 to TRBJ1-5, with a possible D match to TRBD1 (5 bases). Germline CDR1 and CDR2: GTSNPN and SVGIG (reference sequence). Trimming stripped 3 bases from V and 2 bases from J, with 23 bases between. The length of the CDR3 is 18 residues. This CDR3 is CAWRPPGRGVLGNQPQHF. The CDR3, as DNA: TGTGCCTGGAGACCCCCGGGCAGAGGGGTATTGGGCAATCAGCCCCAGCATTTT.

This sequence joins TRBV29-1 and TRBJ2-7, with 8 nucleotides matching TRBD2. CDR3 length equals 12 residues. With V trimmed by 8 bases and J by 1 base, 4 bases remained unmatched. CDR1 and CDR2 from the germline V gene are SQVTM and ANQGSEA. The CDR3 loop is CSLGLASYEQYF. The CDR3 nucleotides are TGCAGCCTAGGACTAGCATCCTACGAGCAGTACTTC.

This chain joins TRBV6-5 and TRBJ2-2; no definite D call. The CDR3 has 14 residues. The V and J ends lost 8 bases and 3 bases respectively, with 13 bases between them. The germline V gene encodes CDR1 MNHEY and CDR2 SVGAGI. The CDR3 DNA reads as TGTGCCAGCTCCCCTTTTATGGACACCGGGGAGCTGTTTTTT. Its translation: CASSPFMDTGELFF.

This chain links TRBV7-2 with TRBJ2-7; D is unresolved. The CDR3 sequence is 12 residues long. V was trimmed by 1 base and J by 3 bases, leaving 4 bases between them. Germline V lookup: CDR1 SGHTA, CDR2 FQGNSA. CDR3 coding DNA: TGTGCCAGCAGCTTAGGGTACTACGAGCAGTACTTC. Residues: CASSLGYYEQYF.

This chain connects TRBV13 to TRBJ2-7; no clear D gene. Trimming left V 4 bases short and J 4 bases short, with 5 bases between. Germline loops: CDR1 PRHDT, CDR2 FYEKMQ (reference sequence). This CDR3 has 11 amino acids. This CDR3 reads CASSSEYEQYF. DNA for the CDR3: TGTGCCAGCAGCTCGGAGTACGAGCAGTACTTC.